This entry concerns a single T cell receptor beta chain. Its target is not known. This record comes from a study of post-analysis software for immune sequencing data. Study outcomes and limitations: When patients were compared with controls, a handful of TRBV segments were more frequent, TRBV5-6, TRBV5-1 and TRBV20-1 among them.

Incorporated into the TCR beta cDNA libraries were unique molecular identifiers, which served to reduce PCR and sequencing biases. One entry per CDR3 protein, called by TCRdb with MiXCR from the PCR reads. The repertoire includes a few hundred thousand distinct CDR3 sequences, around 31% of them detected once, and 4.5% to 7.5% sits in the top ten. The V gene's germline CDR1 is DFQATT and CDR2 SNEGSKA (reference sequence). Trimming removed 5 bases from V and 2 bases from J; junction bases left unmatched: 7. The length of the CDR3 is 15 residues. The rearrangement uses TRBV20-1 and TRBJ2-3, with TRBD2 matching 10 bases. This receptor was identified in a girl younger than 18 with multiple sclerosis. What was sequenced was blood. The CDR3 protein is CSAGTGLADTDTQYF. As DNA, the CDR3 is TGCAGTGCTGGGACCGGACTAGCGGACACAGATACGCAGTATTTT.